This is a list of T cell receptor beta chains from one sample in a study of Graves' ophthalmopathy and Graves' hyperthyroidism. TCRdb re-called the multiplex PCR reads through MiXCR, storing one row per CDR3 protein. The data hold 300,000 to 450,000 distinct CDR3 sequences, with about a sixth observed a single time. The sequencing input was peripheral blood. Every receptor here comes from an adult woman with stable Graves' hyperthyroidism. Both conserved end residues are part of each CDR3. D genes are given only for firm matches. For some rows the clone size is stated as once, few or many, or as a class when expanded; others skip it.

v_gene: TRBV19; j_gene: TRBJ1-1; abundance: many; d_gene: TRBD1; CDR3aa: CASRSSYRGRDTEAFF; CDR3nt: TGTGCCAGTAGGAGCAGTTACAGGGGGCGCGACACTGAAGCTTTCTTT
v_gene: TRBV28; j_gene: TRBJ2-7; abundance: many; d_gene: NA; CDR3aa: CASSFRSLEQYF; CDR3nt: TGTGCCAGCAGTTTTCGTTCTCTCGAGCAGTACTTC
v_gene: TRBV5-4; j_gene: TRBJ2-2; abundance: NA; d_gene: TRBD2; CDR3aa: CASSLAGGLAGGWNTGELFF; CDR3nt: TGTGCCAGCAGCTTGGCGGGCGGACTAGCGGGAGGATGGAACACCGGGGAGCTGTTTTTT
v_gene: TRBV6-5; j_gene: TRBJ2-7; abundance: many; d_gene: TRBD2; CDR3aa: CASSSGTGGYYEQYF; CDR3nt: TGTGCCAGCAGTTCGGGCACCGGGGGGTACTACGAGCAGTACTTC
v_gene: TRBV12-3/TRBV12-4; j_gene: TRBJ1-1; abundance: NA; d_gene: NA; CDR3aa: CASGQDTEAFF; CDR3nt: TGTGCCTCTGGGCAGGACACTGAAGCTTTCTTT
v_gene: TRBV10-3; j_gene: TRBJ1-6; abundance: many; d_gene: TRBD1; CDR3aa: CAIRPGQGVDSPLHF; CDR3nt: TGTGCCATCAGACCGGGACAGGGGGTTGATTCACCCCTCCACTTT
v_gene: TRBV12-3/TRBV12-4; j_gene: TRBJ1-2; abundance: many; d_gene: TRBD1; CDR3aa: CASGLGQGIYGYTF; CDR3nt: TGTGCCAGCGGTTTGGGACAGGGAATCTATGGCTACACCTTC
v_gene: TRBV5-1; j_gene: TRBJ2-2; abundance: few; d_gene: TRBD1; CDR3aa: CASSLTTGVTGELFF; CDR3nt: TGCGCCAGCAGCTTGACGACAGGGGTCACCGGGGAGCTGTTTTTT
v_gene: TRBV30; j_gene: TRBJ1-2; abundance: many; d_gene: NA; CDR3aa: CAWSVGSHYGYTF; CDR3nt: TGTGCCTGGAGTGTCGGTTCGCACTATGGCTACACCTTC
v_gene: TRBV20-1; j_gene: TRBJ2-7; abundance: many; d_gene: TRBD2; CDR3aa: CSARPGRDYYEQYF; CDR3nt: TGCAGTGCTAGACCGGGACGGGACTACTACGAGCAGTACTTC
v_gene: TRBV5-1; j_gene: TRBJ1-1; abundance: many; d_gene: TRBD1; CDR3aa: CASSGQGGNEAFF; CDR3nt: TGCGCCAGCAGCGGACAGGGAGGTAATGAAGCTTTCTTT
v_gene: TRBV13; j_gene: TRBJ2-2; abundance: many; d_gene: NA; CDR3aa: CASSLTGRGDTGELFF; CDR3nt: TGTGCCAGCAGCTTAACGGGAAGGGGCGACACCGGGGAGCTGTTTTTT
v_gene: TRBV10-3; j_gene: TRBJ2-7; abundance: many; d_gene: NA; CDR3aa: CAISEGSYEQYF; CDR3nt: TGTGCCATCAGTGAAGGGAGTTACGAGCAGTACTTC
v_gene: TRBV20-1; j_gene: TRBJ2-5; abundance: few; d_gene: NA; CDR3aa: CSARAAGIQETQYF; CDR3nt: TGCAGTGCTAGAGCGGCAGGGATACAAGAGACCCAGTACTTC
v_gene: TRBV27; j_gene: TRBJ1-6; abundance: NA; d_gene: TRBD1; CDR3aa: CASSAGQGAVTNSPLHF; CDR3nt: TGTGCCAGCAGTGCGGGACAGGGGGCGGTCACTAATTCACCCCTCCACTTT
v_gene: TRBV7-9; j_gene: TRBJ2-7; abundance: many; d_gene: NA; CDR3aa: CASSTWLGANEQYF; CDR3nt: TGTGCCAGCAGCACCTGGTTGGGGGCCAACGAGCAGTACTTC
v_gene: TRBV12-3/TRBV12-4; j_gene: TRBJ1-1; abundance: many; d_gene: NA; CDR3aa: CATRFGYTEAFF; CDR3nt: TGTGCCACCAGATTCGGGTACACTGAAGCTTTCTTT
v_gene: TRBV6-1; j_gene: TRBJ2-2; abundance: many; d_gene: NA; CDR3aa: CASYRGGTGTGELFF; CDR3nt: TGTGCCAGCTACCGGGGCGGAACGGGGACCGGGGAGCTGTTTTTT
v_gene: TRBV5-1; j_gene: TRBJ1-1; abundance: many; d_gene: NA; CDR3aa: CASSYDSRGAFF; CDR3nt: TGCGCCAGCAGCTACGACTCCCGCGGGGCTTTCTTT
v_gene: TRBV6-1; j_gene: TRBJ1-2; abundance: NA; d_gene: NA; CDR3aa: CASSEKVTGTGYTF; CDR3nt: TGTGCCAGCAGTGAAAAGGTCACAGGAACTGGCTACACCTTC
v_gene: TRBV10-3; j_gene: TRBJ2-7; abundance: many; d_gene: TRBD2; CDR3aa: CAIRGDIRTSGSSYEQYF; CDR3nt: TGTGCCATCAGGGGAGATATTCGGACTAGCGGGAGCTCCTACGAGCAGTACTTC